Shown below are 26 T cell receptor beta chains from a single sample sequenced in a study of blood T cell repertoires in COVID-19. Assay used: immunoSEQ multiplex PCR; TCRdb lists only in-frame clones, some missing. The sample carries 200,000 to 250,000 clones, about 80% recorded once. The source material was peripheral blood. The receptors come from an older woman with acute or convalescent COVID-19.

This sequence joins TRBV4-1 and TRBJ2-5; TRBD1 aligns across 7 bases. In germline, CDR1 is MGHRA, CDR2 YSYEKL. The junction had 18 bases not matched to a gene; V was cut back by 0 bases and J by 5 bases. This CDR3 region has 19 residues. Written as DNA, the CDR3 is TGCGCCAGCAGCCAAGATCTCAGACAGGGACGAATCGCGAAGGAGACCCAGTACTTC. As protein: CASSQDLRQGRIAKETQYF.

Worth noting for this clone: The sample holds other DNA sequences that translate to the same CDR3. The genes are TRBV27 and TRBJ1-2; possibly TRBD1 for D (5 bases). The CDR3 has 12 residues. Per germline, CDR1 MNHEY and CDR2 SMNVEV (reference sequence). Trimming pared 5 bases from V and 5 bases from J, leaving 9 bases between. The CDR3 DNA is TGTGCCAGCAGTCCCGGGGGTTATGGCTACACCTTC. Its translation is CASSPGGYGYTF.

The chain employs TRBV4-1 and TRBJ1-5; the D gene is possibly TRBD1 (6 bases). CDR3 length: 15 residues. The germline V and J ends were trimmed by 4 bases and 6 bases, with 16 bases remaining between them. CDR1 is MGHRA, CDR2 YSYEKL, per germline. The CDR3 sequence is CASSPRGGGGQPQHF. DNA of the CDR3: TGCGCCAGCAGCCCGCGGGGAGGGGGAGGTCAGCCCCAGCATTTT.

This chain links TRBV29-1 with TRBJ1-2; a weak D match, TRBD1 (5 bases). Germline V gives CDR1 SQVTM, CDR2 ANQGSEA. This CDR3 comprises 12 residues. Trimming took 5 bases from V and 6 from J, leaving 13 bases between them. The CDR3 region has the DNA TGCAGCGTTCATCAGGGTGGGAATGGCTACACCTTC. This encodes CSVHQGGNGYTF.

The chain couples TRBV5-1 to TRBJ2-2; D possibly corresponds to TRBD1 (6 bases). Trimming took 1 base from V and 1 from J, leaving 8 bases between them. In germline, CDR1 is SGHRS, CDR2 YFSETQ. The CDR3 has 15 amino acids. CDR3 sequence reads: CASSLRTENTGELFF. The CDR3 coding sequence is TGCGCCAGCAGCTTGAGGACAGAGAACACCGGGGAGCTGTTTTTT.

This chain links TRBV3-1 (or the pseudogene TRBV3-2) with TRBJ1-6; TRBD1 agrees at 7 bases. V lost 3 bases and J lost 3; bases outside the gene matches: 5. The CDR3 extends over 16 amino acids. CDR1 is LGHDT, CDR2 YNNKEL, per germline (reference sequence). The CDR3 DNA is TGTGCCAGCAGCCATAACGGACAGGTCTATAATTCACCCCTCCACTTT. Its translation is CASSHNGQVYNSPLHF.

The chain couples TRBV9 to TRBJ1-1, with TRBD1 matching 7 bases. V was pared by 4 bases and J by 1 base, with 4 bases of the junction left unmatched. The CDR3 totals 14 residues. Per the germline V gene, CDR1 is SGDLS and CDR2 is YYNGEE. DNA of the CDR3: TGTGCCAGCAGCCCGGGGACAGCGAACACTGAAGCTTTCTTT. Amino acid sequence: CASSPGTANTEAFF. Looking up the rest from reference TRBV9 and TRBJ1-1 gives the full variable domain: DSGVTQTPKHLITATGQRVTLRCSPRSGDLSVYWYQQSLDQGLQFLIQYYNGEERAKGNILERFSAQQFPDLHSELNLSSLELGDSALYFCASSPGTANTEAFFGQGTRLTVV.

The CDR3: CASSLEGGRTYNEQFF. CDR3 sequence (DNA): TGTGCCAGCAGTTTAGAGGGGGGGCGCACCTACAATGAGCAGTTCTTC. The gene calls are TRBV6-5 and TRBJ2-1; possibly TRBD2 for D (7 bases). CDR3 length equals 16 residues. The V end lost 4 bases, the J end lost 2 bases, and 15 bases lay between the germline ends. Germline V CDR1 and CDR2: MNHEY, SVGAGI.

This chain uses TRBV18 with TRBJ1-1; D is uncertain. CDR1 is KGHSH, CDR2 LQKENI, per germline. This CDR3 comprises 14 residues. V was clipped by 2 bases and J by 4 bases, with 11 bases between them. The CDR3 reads CASSPGLLSTEAFF. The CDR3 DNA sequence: TGTGCCAGCTCACCAGGACTGCTGAGCACTGAAGCTTTCTTT.

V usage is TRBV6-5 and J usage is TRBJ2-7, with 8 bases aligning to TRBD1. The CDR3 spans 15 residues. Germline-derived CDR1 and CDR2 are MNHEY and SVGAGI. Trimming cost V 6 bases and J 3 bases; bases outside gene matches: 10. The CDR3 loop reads CASRAGTGNSYEQYF. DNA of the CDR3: TGTGCCAGCAGGGCAGGGACAGGTAATAGCTACGAGCAGTACTTC.

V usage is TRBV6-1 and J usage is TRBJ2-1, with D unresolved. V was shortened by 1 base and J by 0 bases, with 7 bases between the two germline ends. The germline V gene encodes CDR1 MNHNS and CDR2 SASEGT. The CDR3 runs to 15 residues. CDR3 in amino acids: CASSEGPYSYNEQFF. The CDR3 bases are TGTGCCAGCAGTGAAGGCCCCTACTCCTACAATGAGCAGTTCTTC.

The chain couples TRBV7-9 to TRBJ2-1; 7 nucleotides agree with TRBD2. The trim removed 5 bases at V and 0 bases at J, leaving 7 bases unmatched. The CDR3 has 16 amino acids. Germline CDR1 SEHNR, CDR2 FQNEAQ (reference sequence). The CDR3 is CASSTFPSGSYNEQFF. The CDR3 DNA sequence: TGTGCCAGCAGCACCTTCCCTAGCGGCTCCTACAATGAGCAGTTCTTC.

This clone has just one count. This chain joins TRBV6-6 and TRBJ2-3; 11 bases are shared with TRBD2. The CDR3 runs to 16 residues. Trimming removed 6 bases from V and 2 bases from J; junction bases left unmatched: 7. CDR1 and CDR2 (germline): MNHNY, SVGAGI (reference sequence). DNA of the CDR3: TGTGCCAGCAGCATCCTAGCGGGGGGCGCCACAGATACGCAGTATTTT. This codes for CASSILAGGATDTQYF.

CDR3 in DNA: TGTGCCAGCAGCCTCCGGACAAAGAATGAAAAACTGTTTTTT. Translating gives CASSLRTKNEKLFF. This chain joins TRBV7-9 and TRBJ1-4; tentatively, D is TRBD1 (5 bases). Trimming cost V 5 bases and J 5 bases, with 12 bases left between them. The germline V gene encodes CDR1 SEHNR and CDR2 FQNEAQ (reference sequence). CDR3 length: 14 amino acids.

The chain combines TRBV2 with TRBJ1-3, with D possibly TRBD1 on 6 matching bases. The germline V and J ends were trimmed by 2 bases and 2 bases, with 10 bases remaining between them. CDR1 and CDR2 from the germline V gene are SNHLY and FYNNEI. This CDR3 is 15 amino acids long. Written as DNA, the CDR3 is TGTGCCAGCAGTGAACGTTCAGGGGCTGGAAACACCATATATTTT. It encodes CASSERSGAGNTIYF.

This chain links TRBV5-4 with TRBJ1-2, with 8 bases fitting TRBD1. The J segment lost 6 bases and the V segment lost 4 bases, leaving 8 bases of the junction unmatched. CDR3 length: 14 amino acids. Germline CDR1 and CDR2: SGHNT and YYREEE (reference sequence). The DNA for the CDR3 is TGTGCCAGCAGCACCCGGACAGGGCAAGATGGCTACACCTTC. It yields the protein CASSTRTGQDGYTF.

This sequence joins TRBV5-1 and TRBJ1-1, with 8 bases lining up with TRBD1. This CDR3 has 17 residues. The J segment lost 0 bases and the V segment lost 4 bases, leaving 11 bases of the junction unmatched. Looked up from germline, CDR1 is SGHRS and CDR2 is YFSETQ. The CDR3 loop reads CASSPRPAGGMNTEAFF. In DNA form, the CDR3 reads TGCGCCAGCAGCCCTAGACCGGCAGGGGGCATGAACACTGAAGCTTTCTTT.

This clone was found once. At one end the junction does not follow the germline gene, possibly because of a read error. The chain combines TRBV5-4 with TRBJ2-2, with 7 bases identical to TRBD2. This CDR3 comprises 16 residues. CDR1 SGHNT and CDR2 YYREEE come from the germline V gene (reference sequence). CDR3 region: CASSSAPGLNTWELFF. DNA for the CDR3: TGTGCCAGCAGCTCTGCTCCGGGACTAAACACCTGGGAGCTGTTTTTT.

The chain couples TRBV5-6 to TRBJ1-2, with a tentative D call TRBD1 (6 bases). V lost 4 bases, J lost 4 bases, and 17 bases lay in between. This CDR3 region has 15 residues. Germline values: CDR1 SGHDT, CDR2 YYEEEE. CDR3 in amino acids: CASSQMYRDSYGYTF. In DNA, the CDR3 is TGTGCCAGCAGCCAAATGTACAGGGATAGCTATGGCTACACCTTC. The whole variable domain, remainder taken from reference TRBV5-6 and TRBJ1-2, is DAGVTQSPTHLIKTRGQQVTLRCSPKSGHDTVSWYQQALGQGPQFIFQYYEEEERQRGNFPDRFSGHQFPNYSSELNVNALLLGDSALYLCASSQMYRDSYGYTFGSGTRLTVV.

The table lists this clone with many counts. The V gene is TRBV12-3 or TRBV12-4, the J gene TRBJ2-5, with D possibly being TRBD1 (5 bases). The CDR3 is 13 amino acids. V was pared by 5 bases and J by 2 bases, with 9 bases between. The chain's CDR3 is CASSRTKQETQYF. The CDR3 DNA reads TGTGCCAGCAGTAGGACAAAACAAGAGACCCAGTACTTC.

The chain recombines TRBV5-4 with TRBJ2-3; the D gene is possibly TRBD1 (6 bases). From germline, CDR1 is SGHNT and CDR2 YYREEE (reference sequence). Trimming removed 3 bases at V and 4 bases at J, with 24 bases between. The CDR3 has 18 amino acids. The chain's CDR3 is CASSSYLADSLSPDTQYF. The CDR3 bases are TGTGCCAGCAGCTCCTACCTGGCGGACAGCCTATCCCCAGATACGCAGTATTTT. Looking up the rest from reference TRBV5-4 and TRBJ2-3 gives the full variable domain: ETGVTQSPTHLIKTRGQQVTLRCSSQSGHNTVSWYQQALGQGPQFIFQYYREEENGRGNFPPRFSGLQFPNYSSELNVNALELDDSALYLCASSSYLADSLSPDTQYFGPGTRLTVL.

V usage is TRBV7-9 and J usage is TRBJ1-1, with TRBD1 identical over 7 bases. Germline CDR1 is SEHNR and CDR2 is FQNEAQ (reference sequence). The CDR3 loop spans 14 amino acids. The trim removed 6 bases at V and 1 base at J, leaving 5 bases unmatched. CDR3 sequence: CASSLQGSNTEAFF. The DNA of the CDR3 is TGTGCCAGCAGTCTACAGGGGTCGAACACTGAAGCTTTCTTT.

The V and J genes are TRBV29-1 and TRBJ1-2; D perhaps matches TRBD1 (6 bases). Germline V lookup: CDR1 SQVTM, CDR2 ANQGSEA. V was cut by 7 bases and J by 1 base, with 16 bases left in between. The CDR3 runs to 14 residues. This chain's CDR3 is CSAKTGSLNYGYTF. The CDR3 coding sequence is TGCAGCGCCAAGACAGGCAGCCTTAACTATGGCTACACCTTC.

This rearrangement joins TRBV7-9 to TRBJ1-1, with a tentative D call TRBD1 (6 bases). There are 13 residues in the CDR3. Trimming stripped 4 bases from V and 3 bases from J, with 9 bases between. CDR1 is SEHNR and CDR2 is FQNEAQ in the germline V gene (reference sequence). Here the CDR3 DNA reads TGTGCCAGCAGCTCCCACAGGGACACTGAAGCTTTCTTT. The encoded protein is CASSSHRDTEAFF. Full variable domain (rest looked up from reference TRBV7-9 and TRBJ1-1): DTGVSQNPRHKITKRGQNVTFRCDPISEHNRLYWYRQTLGQGPEFLTYFQNEAQLEKSRLLSDRFSAERPKGSFSTLEIQRTEQGDSAMYLCASSSHRDTEAFFGQGTRLTVV.

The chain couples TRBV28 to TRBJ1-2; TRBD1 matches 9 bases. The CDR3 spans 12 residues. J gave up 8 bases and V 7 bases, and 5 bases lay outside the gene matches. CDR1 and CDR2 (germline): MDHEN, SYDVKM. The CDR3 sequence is CASTGTGRGYTF. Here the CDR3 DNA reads TGTGCCAGCACCGGGACAGGGCGAGGCTACACCTTC.

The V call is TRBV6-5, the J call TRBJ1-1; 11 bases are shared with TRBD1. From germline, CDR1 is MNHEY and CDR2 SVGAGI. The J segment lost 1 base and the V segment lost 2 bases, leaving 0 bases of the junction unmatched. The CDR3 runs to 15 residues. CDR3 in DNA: TGTGCCAGCAGTTACGGGACAGGGGGGAACACTGAAGCTTTCTTT. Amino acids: CASSYGTGGNTEAFF.